The 32 T cell receptor beta chains reported below all come from one sample, sequenced in a study of T cell clones after liver transplantation. Data came from immunoSEQ multiplex PCR; TCRdb stores just in-frame clones and leaves some out. The top ten clones hold about 0.6% of a sample with under 90,000 clones, 80% of them seen once. The source material was CD4+ T cells from blood, sampled before liver transplant. These receptors all stem from a human donor who received a liver transplant.

A remark on this clone: The identical CDR3 is also encoded by other nucleotide sequences in the sample. The V call is TRBV9, the J call TRBJ1-5; no firm D call. Germline V gene data show CDR1 as SGDLS and CDR2 as YYNGEE. V lost 0 bases, J lost 7 bases, and 8 bases lay in between. The CDR3 runs 13 residues. The CDR3 region is CASSVAERQPQHF. In DNA form, the CDR3 reads TGTGCCAGCAGCGTAGCTGAGAGGCAGCCCCAGCATTTT. The full variable domain, completed using reference TRBV9 and TRBJ1-5, is DSGVTQTPKHLITATGQRVTLRCSPRSGDLSVYWYQQSLDQGLQFLIQYYNGEERAKGNILERFSAQQFPDLHSELNLSSLELGDSALYFCASSVAERQPQHFGDGTRLSIL.

The chain joins TRBV6-5 to TRBJ2-7, with no clear D. V shed 0 bases and J shed 6 bases, with 3 bases lying between them. This CDR3 comprises 11 residues. In germline, CDR1 is MNHEY, CDR2 SVGAGI. CDR3 amino acids: CASSYSGEQYF. The CDR3 nucleotides are TGTGCCAGCAGTTACTCCGGCGAGCAGTACTTC.

This chain links TRBV6-5 with TRBJ2-7, with TRBD1 identical over 10 bases. The V and J ends lost 6 bases and 2 bases, in that order; junction bases with no gene match: 7. CDR3 length equals 15 residues. The germline CDR1 and CDR2 sequences are MNHEY and SVGAGI. CDR3 sequence reads: CASSQGTGATYEQYF. In nucleotides, the CDR3 is TGTGCCAGCAGCCAAGGGACAGGGGCAACCTACGAGCAGTACTTC.

The CDR3 DNA is TGCGCCAGCTCCCTGGGCACCCCGGACGGGGAGACCCAGTACTTC. Its translation is CASSLGTPDGETQYF. The chain combines TRBV5-1 with TRBJ2-5; D is unclear. The CDR3 is made up of 15 amino acids. CDR1 SGHRS and CDR2 YFSETQ come from the germline V gene. Between the trimmed V and J ends, which lost 7 bases and 5 bases, there was a span of 21 bases.

This clone was seen a single time. This chain uses TRBV7-2 with TRBJ2-7; TRBD1 agrees at 7 bases. Germline lookup yields CDR1 SGHTA and CDR2 FQGNSA. This CDR3 is 15 amino acids long. Trimming cost V 3 bases and J 0 bases; bases outside gene matches: 5. The CDR3 reads CASSFGQVISYEQYF. Written as DNA, the CDR3 is TGTGCCAGCAGCTTTGGACAGGTGATCTCCTACGAGCAGTACTTC.

The chain couples TRBV9 to TRBJ2-5; D remains ambiguous. Trimming removed 4 bases at V and 0 bases at J, with 10 bases between. The germline gives CDR1 SGDLS, CDR2 YYNGEE. The CDR3 covers 14 residues. As DNA, the CDR3 is TGTGCCAGCAGCCCAGCTAAGTACCAAGAGACCCAGTACTTC. This codes for CASSPAKYQETQYF.

This clone was counted once. The rearrangement links TRBV28 to TRBJ2-7, with TRBD2 identical over 8 bases. Germline V gene lookup returns CDR1 MDHEN and CDR2 SYDVKM. Trimming removed 4 bases from V and 4 bases from J; junction bases left unmatched: 9. This CDR3 contains 15 residues. The CDR3 nucleotides are TGTGCCAGCAGTTCTTCCGGGACTAGGGGATACGAGCAGTACTTC. As protein: CASSSSGTRGYEQYF.

This chain joins TRBV6-5 and TRBJ2-1, with a weak D call TRBD2 (6 bases). V was cut by 10 bases and J by 3 bases, with 19 bases left in between. CDR3 length: 15 residues. Germline CDR1 reads MNHEY; CDR2 reads SVGAGI. The CDR3 is CATTRLGSGYNEQFF. CDR3 sequence (DNA): TGTGCCACCACGAGGTTGGGTAGCGGCTACAATGAGCAGTTCTTC.

This clone was detected a few times. V is TRBV5-1 and J is TRBJ1-1; D may be TRBD1 (5 bases). Trimming took 7 bases from V and 1 from J, leaving 11 bases between them. Germline loops: CDR1 SGHRS, CDR2 YFSETQ. The CDR3 contains 13 residues. Here the CDR3 reads CASSTGGNTEAFF. The DNA of the CDR3 is TGCGCCAGCTCAACCGGGGGGAACACTGAAGCTTTCTTT.

This clone was counted between two and nine times. This sequence joins TRBV10-3 and TRBJ2-3, with 13 positions matching TRBD2. The junction had 3 bases not matched to a gene; V was cut back by 6 bases and J by 0 bases. The CDR3 contains 16 residues. The germline gives CDR1 ENHRY, CDR2 SYGVKD. CDR3 nucleotides: TGTGCCATCAGGGGGGGACTAGCGGGAAGCACAGATACGCAGTATTTT. Translated: CAIRGGLAGSTDTQYF.

This chain connects TRBV4-1 to TRBJ2-3; 9 bases are shared with TRBD2. The CDR3 spans 17 residues. Germline V gene sequence: CDR1 MGHRA, CDR2 YSYEKL. Trimming removed 1 base from V and 5 bases from J; junction bases left unmatched: 10. The CDR3 reads CASSQVKIAGALDTQYF. The CDR3 nucleotides are TGCGCCAGCAGCCAAGTCAAAATAGCGGGAGCTTTAGATACGCAGTATTTT.

The chain has TRBV7-2 and TRBJ2-1; TRBD2 matches at 7 bases. This CDR3 is 14 amino acids long. Germline V gene sequence: CDR1 SGHTA, CDR2 FQGNSA. V was clipped by 5 bases and J by 4 bases; unmatched bases: 5. The CDR3 loop reads CASSRGSGYNEQFF. The CDR3 DNA is TGTGCCAGCAGCCGCGGTAGCGGGTACAATGAGCAGTTCTTC.

The chain couples TRBV19 to TRBJ2-1; possibly TRBD1 for D (5 bases). Deletions cut 5 bases from V and 1 base from J, with 12 bases between. This CDR3 is 15 amino acids long. Germline V lookup: CDR1 LNHDA, CDR2 SQIVND (reference sequence). CDR3 sequence: CASSATRTSYNEQFF. CDR3 in DNA: TGTGCCAGTAGTGCAACGAGGACATCCTACAATGAGCAGTTCTTC.

This clone was observed a single time. The CDR3 nucleotides are TGCGCCAGCAGCTTGGGAGGGAACAGCGGAAACACCATATATTTT. Protein product: CASSLGGNSGNTIYF. The rearrangement joins TRBV5-1 to TRBJ1-3; D gene unclear. V shed 0 bases and J shed 4 bases, with 11 bases lying between them. This CDR3 region has 15 residues. Germline V gene data show CDR1 as SGHRS and CDR2 as YFSETQ.

The chain carries TRBV5-1 and TRBJ2-7; 7 nucleotides agree with TRBD1. The CDR3 is 14 residues long. V was clipped by 0 bases and J by 6 bases; unmatched bases: 6. CDR1 and CDR2 from the germline V gene are SGHRS and YFSETQ. The DNA of the CDR3 is TGCGCCAGCAGCTTGGAAGGGGGCAATGGCGAGCAGTACTTC. This sequence encodes CASSLEGGNGEQYF.

The chain has TRBV5-4 and TRBJ2-3; TRBD2 aligns across 9 bases. Per the germline V gene, CDR1 is SGHNT and CDR2 is YYREEE (reference sequence). V gave up 4 bases and J gave up 11 bases; unmatched junction bases: 11. CDR3 length equals 14 residues. CDR3 in amino acids: CASSPQVGGRVQYF. In nucleotides, the CDR3 is TGTGCCAGCAGCCCACAAGTCGGCGGGAGGGTGCAGTATTTT. The whole variable domain, remainder taken from reference TRBV5-4 and TRBJ2-3, is ETGVTQSPTHLIKTRGQQVTLRCSSQSGHNTVSWYQQALGQGPQFIFQYYREEENGRGNFPPRFSGLQFPNYSSELNVNALELDDSALYLCASSPQVGGRVQYFGPGTRLTVL.

The chain couples TRBV18 to TRBJ2-3; D not certain. Per the germline V gene, CDR1 is KGHSH and CDR2 is LQKENI. Deletions cut 4 bases from V and 1 base from J, with 6 bases between. The CDR3 has 13 amino acids. This CDR3 is CASSLGGTDTQYF. CDR3 DNA: TGTGCCAGCTCACTCGGTGGCACAGATACGCAGTATTTT. Full variable domain (rest looked up from reference TRBV18 and TRBJ2-3): NAGVMQNPRHLVRRRGQEARLRCSPMKGHSHVYWYRQLPEEGLKFMVYLQKENIIDESGMPKERFSAEFPKEGPSILRIQQVVRGDSAAYFCASSLGGTDTQYFGPGTRLTVL.

The CDR3 DNA reads as TGCGCCAGCAGCTTGCGGACTAGCGGACAGGGGGGCACAGATACGCAGTATTTT. This gives the protein CASSLRTSGQGGTDTQYF. The chain carries TRBV5-1 and TRBJ2-3, with D perhaps matching TRBD1 or TRBD2 (10 bases each). Trimming removed 1 base at V and 1 base at J, with 19 bases between. CDR3 length: 18 residues. Germline lookup yields CDR1 SGHRS and CDR2 YFSETQ.

The chain combines TRBV27 with TRBJ2-2, with TRBD1 as a possible D gene (5 bases). Germline V gives CDR1 MNHEY, CDR2 SMNVEV (reference sequence). This CDR3 is 18 amino acids long. Trimming stripped 5 bases from V and 1 base from J, with 20 bases between. CDR3 sequence reads: CASSLRKLTTGNTGELFF. The CDR3, as DNA: TGTGCCAGCAGTCTCCGAAAACTTACTACAGGGAACACCGGGGAGCTGTTTTTT.

V is TRBV28 and J is TRBJ1-5; the match to TRBD1 covers 8 bases. Germline V lookup: CDR1 MDHEN, CDR2 SYDVKM. The J segment lost 5 bases and the V segment lost 0 bases, leaving 3 bases of the junction unmatched. This CDR3 has 15 residues. The CDR3 here is CASSLWQGAYQPQHF. The CDR3 DNA follows: TGTGCCAGCAGTTTATGGCAGGGGGCTTATCAGCCCCAGCATTTT.

The chain links TRBV29-1 to TRBJ1-1; no firm D call. The V and J ends lost 6 bases and 6 bases respectively, with 17 bases between them. Germline V gene data show CDR1 as SQVTM and CDR2 as ANQGSEA. CDR3 length equals 13 residues. The CDR3 region has the DNA TGCAGCGTCACTTCGGGCCCAGAGGCTGAAGCTTTCTTT. It is translated as CSVTSGPEAEAFF.

The chain combines TRBV28 with TRBJ1-5; D not certain. CDR3 length: 13 amino acids. The V gene lost 3 bases and the J gene lost 5 bases, with 8 bases spanning the gap. Germline assignment: CDR1 MDHEN and CDR2 SYDVKM. Written as DNA, the CDR3 is TGTGCCAGCAGTTTTTTAAGATATCAGCCCCAGCATTTT. It translates to CASSFLRYQPQHF.

The chain couples TRBV28 to TRBJ1-5; D perhaps matches TRBD1 (6 bases). CDR3 length: 13 residues. V dropped 5 bases and J dropped 7 bases, with 12 bases sitting between them. CDR1 is MDHEN and CDR2 is SYDVKM in the germline V gene. The CDR3 loop reads CASSQGGGQPQHF. The CDR3 DNA sequence: TGTGCCAGCAGTCAAGGGGGAGGCCAGCCCCAGCATTTT.

V and J are TRBV6-4 and TRBJ2-3; TRBD2 aligns across 9 bases. J was trimmed by 5 bases and V by 4 bases; bases with no gene match: 10. The CDR3 runs to 16 residues. Germline V gene sequence: CDR1 MRHNA, CDR2 SNTAGT. This CDR3 is CASSAGSGRGVDTQYF. The CDR3 DNA sequence: TGTGCCAGCAGTGCGGGTAGCGGGAGAGGTGTAGATACGCAGTATTTT.

The chain joins TRBV2 to TRBJ2-2; D gene uncertain. Germline CDR1 SNHLY, CDR2 FYNNEI. CDR3 size: 16 residues. The V end lost 6 bases, the J end lost 0 bases, and 14 bases lay between the germline ends. CDR3 loop: CASRASLLANTGELFF. The CDR3 coding sequence is TGTGCCAGCAGGGCCAGCTTACTCGCGAACACCGGGGAGCTGTTTTTT.

V usage is TRBV5-1 and J usage is TRBJ2-2, with 8 bases lining up with TRBD2. The CDR3 contains 18 residues. CDR1 and CDR2 from the germline V gene are SGHRS and YFSETQ. V lost 4 bases to trimming and J lost 4 bases; unmatched junction nucleotides: 15. The CDR3 spells CASSPLGSGTSGTGELFF. The CDR3 region has the DNA TGCGCCAGCAGCCCCTTGGGCTCCGGGACTAGTGGCACCGGGGAGCTGTTTTTT.

On this clone: Other DNA sequences from this sample encode an identical CDR3 as well. The genes are TRBV28 and TRBJ2-3, with TRBD2 as a possible D gene (5 bases). Trimming removed 3 bases from V and 4 bases from J, with 8 bases in between. The germline gives CDR1 MDHEN, CDR2 SYDVKM. This CDR3 contains 13 residues. The CDR3 loop reads CASSLTGADTQYF. As DNA, the CDR3 is TGTGCCAGCAGTTTGACCGGGGCAGATACGCAGTATTTT. Supplemented by reference TRBV28 and TRBJ2-3, the full variable domain reads DVKVTQSSRYLVKRTGEKVFLECVQDMDHENMFWYRQDPGLGLRLIYFSYDVKMKEKGDIPEGYSVSREKKERFSLILESASTNQTSMYLCASSLTGADTQYFGPGTRLTVL.

The chain carries TRBV28 and TRBJ1-2; weak D call: TRBD1 (5 bases). The CDR3 has 16 amino acids. Trimming removed 5 bases at V and 2 bases at J, with 18 bases between. Per the germline V gene, CDR1 is MDHEN and CDR2 is SYDVKM. For the CDR3, the DNA is TGTGCCAGCAGTCTCGAGTTTACGGGGGTAAACTATGGCTACACCTTC. Translation: CASSLEFTGVNYGYTF.

This chain uses TRBV6-1 with TRBJ1-2; 9 nucleotides line up with TRBD1. The CDR3 extends over 14 amino acids. Per the germline V gene, CDR1 is MNHNS and CDR2 is SASEGT. V was clipped by 8 bases and J by 5 bases; unmatched bases: 9. CDR3 amino acids: CASHGTGSGYGYTF. The CDR3 coding sequence is TGTGCCAGCCATGGGACAGGGAGTGGATATGGCTACACCTTC.

The J gene is TRBJ1-1, the V gene TRBV30; perhaps TRBD1 as D (6 bases). Looked up from germline, CDR1 is GTSNPN and CDR2 is SVGIG (reference sequence). The germline V and J ends were trimmed by 0 bases and 6 bases, with 14 bases remaining between them. This CDR3 is 14 amino acids long. For the CDR3, the DNA is TGTGCCTGGAGTGTACGAGGGGGAACGGCTGAAGCTTTCTTT. Amino acid sequence: CAWSVRGGTAEAFF. Using reference TRBV30 and TRBJ1-1 for the parts outside the CDR3, the full variable domain is SQTIHQWPATLVQPVGSPLSLECTVEGTSNPNLYWYRQAAGRGLQLLFYSVGIGQISSEVPQNLSASRPQDRQFILSSKKLLLSDSGFYLCAWSVRGGTAEAFFGQGTRLTVV.

The chain combines TRBV4-3 with TRBJ1-1; D not resolved. Germline V lookup: CDR1 LGHNA, CDR2 YSLEER. This CDR3 spans 20 amino acids. V gave up 4 bases and J gave up 0 bases, with 27 bases separating them. The CDR3 DNA reads TGCGCCAGCAGCCGCCACGTTTCCAGGAGATCCGCCGACATGAACACTGAAGCTTTCTTT. Its protein product is CASSRHVSRRSADMNTEAFF.

The chain employs TRBV10-1 and TRBJ2-2; 11 nucleotides align to TRBD2. The CDR3 is made up of 17 amino acids. The J segment lost 0 bases and the V segment lost 2 bases, leaving 2 bases of the junction unmatched. The germline gives CDR1 WNHNN, CDR2 SYGVQD (reference sequence). The CDR3 DNA follows: TGCGCCAGCAGTGAGGTAGCGGGAGGGCCGAACACCGGGGAGCTGTTTTTT. This encodes CASSEVAGGPNTGELFF.